These T cell receptor beta chains were read from a single sample in a study of T cells after yellow fever vaccination. Each CDR3 protein gets one entry after TCRdb re-called the 5' RACE reads with MiXCR. The data contain 300,000 to 400,000 distinct CDR3 sequences, more than 8.5% of them singletons. This sample comprised PBMCs, obtained on the day of the first yellow fever vaccination. The receptors derive from a man between 18 and 35 years old who received the YFV17D yellow fever vaccine. CDR3s include the opening cysteine and the closing phenylalanine or tryptophan. The order of the fields is J gene, V gene, D gene, clone size, CDR3 protein, CDR3 DNA. The D gene is left open where the match is weak. Clone size is shown for a subset of rows, as once, few, many or a class of expanded clone.

j_call: TRBJ1-1; v_call: TRBV5-4; d_call: TRBD1; clone_size: many; cdr3_aa: CASSWTDRGAEAFF; cdr3_nt: TGTGCCAGCAGCTGGACAGACAGGGGCGCTGAAGCTTTCTTT
j_call: TRBJ2-3; v_call: TRBV4-2; d_call: -; clone_size: many; cdr3_aa: CASSQGVGTDTQYF; cdr3_nt: TGTGCCAGCAGCCAAGGGGTAGGCACAGATACGCAGTATTTT
j_call: TRBJ2-1; v_call: TRBV7-9; d_call: TRBD1; clone_size: -; cdr3_aa: CASSLVTGTGNEQFF; cdr3_nt: TGTGCCAGCAGCTTAGTTACGGGGACAGGGAATGAGCAGTTCTTC
j_call: TRBJ1-2; v_call: TRBV25-1; d_call: -; clone_size: -; cdr3_aa: CASSGSRLGYTF; cdr3_nt: TGTGCCAGCAGTGGCAGCCGTTTGGGCTACACCTTC
j_call: TRBJ2-7; v_call: TRBV12-3/TRBV12-4; d_call: TRBD1; clone_size: few; cdr3_aa: CASSRGTVFEQYF; cdr3_nt: TGTGCCAGCAGTCGAGGGACAGTGTTCGAGCAGTACTTC
j_call: TRBJ1-1; v_call: TRBV5-1; d_call: TRBD1; clone_size: few; cdr3_aa: CASSPPGQGAAEAFF; cdr3_nt: TGCGCCAGCAGCCCACCGGGACAGGGGGCGGCTGAAGCTTTCTTT
j_call: TRBJ2-1; v_call: TRBV6-2/TRBV6-3; d_call: -; clone_size: -; cdr3_aa: CASSALRYNEQFF; cdr3_nt: TGTGCCAGCAGTGCCCTAAGATACAATGAGCAGTTCTTC
j_call: TRBJ1-2; v_call: TRBV9; d_call: TRBD1; clone_size: few; cdr3_aa: CASSDRGDGYTF; cdr3_nt: TGTGCCAGCAGCGACAGGGGAGATGGCTACACCTTC
j_call: TRBJ2-5; v_call: TRBV6-4; d_call: -; clone_size: few; cdr3_aa: CASSPSPQETQYF; cdr3_nt: TGTGCCAGCAGTCCCTCGCCCCAAGAGACCCAGTACTTC
j_call: TRBJ1-5; v_call: TRBV12-3/TRBV12-4; d_call: -; clone_size: -; cdr3_aa: CASSDLRVGQPQHF; cdr3_nt: TGTGCCAGCAGCGACCTTCGGGTGGGTCAGCCCCAGCATTTT
j_call: TRBJ2-3; v_call: TRBV7-9; d_call: TRBD2; clone_size: -; cdr3_aa: CASTEGVGLWGDTQYF; cdr3_nt: TGTGCCAGCACTGAGGGAGTGGGACTATGGGGAGATACGCAGTATTTT
j_call: TRBJ2-3; v_call: TRBV4-3; d_call: -; clone_size: many; cdr3_aa: CASSQGPSGRGTDTQYF; cdr3_nt: TGCGCCAGCAGCCAAGGTCCCTCCGGAAGGGGCACAGATACGCAGTATTTT
j_call: TRBJ1-6; v_call: TRBV27; d_call: TRBD1; clone_size: -; cdr3_aa: CASSPLGQGVSPLHF; cdr3_nt: TGTGCCAGCAGCCCACTGGGACAGGGGGTTTCACCCCTCCACTTT
j_call: TRBJ2-2; v_call: TRBV18; d_call: -; clone_size: -; cdr3_aa: CASSPIPRSGTGELFF; cdr3_nt: TGTGCCAGCTCACCAATCCCGAGGTCGGGCACCGGGGAGCTGTTTTTT
j_call: TRBJ1-1; v_call: TRBV20-1; d_call: -; clone_size: many; cdr3_aa: CSARVNEGTEAFF; cdr3_nt: TGCAGTGCTAGAGTGAACGAGGGGACTGAAGCTTTCTTT
j_call: TRBJ1-1; v_call: TRBV12-3/TRBV12-4; d_call: -; clone_size: few; cdr3_aa: CASSPSSGPTNTEAFF; cdr3_nt: TGTGCCAGCAGTCCCAGCTCAGGGCCCACGAACACTGAAGCTTTCTTT
j_call: TRBJ2-7; v_call: TRBV23-1; d_call: TRBD1; clone_size: -; cdr3_aa: CASSLGQGNYEQYF; cdr3_nt: TGCGCCAGCAGTCTGGGACAGGGCAACTACGAGCAGTACTTC
j_call: TRBJ2-5; v_call: TRBV19; d_call: TRBD2; clone_size: many; cdr3_aa: CASSPPGLEETQYF; cdr3_nt: TGTGCCAGTAGTCCCCCAGGACTAGAAGAGACCCAGTACTTC
j_call: TRBJ2-5; v_call: TRBV5-5; d_call: -; clone_size: few; cdr3_aa: CASSWMGGGQTQYF; cdr3_nt: TGTGCCAGCAGCTGGATGGGGGGTGGGCAGACCCAGTACTTC
j_call: TRBJ1-2; v_call: TRBV5-6; d_call: -; clone_size: few; cdr3_aa: CASSPGQMNGYTF; cdr3_nt: TGTGCCAGCAGCCCCGGACAGATGAATGGCTACACCTTC
j_call: TRBJ2-5; v_call: TRBV20-1; d_call: -; clone_size: few; cdr3_aa: CSARDRRTGGETQYF; cdr3_nt: TGCAGTGCTAGAGATCGGCGGACCGGGGGAGAGACCCAGTACTTC
j_call: TRBJ2-3; v_call: TRBV7-3; d_call: -; clone_size: -; cdr3_aa: CASSPSSGADGTQYF; cdr3_nt: TGTGCCAGCAGCCCCTCTTCGGGGGCGGATGGTACGCAGTATTTT
j_call: TRBJ2-1; v_call: TRBV5-1; d_call: TRBD1; clone_size: -; cdr3_aa: CASSPHRGSYNEQFF; cdr3_nt: TGCGCCAGCAGCCCTCACAGGGGATCCTACAATGAGCAGTTCTTC
j_call: TRBJ2-2; v_call: TRBV5-1; d_call: -; clone_size: -; cdr3_aa: CASSATPNTGELFF; cdr3_nt: TGCGCCAGCAGCGCGACACCGAACACCGGGGAGCTGTTTTTT
j_call: TRBJ1-4; v_call: TRBV12-3/TRBV12-4; d_call: -; clone_size: few; cdr3_aa: CASGDRSEKLFF; cdr3_nt: TGTGCCAGTGGAGACAGGTCGGAAAAACTGTTTTTT
j_call: TRBJ2-5; v_call: TRBV12-3/TRBV12-4; d_call: -; clone_size: few; cdr3_aa: CASSPLDSQETQYF; cdr3_nt: TGTGCCAGCAGCCCCCTAGACAGTCAAGAGACCCAGTACTTC
j_call: TRBJ2-5; v_call: TRBV6-5; d_call: -; clone_size: few; cdr3_aa: CASSYRMGTPSWHQETQYF; cdr3_nt: TGTGCCAGCAGTTACCGAATGGGGACACCGTCTTGGCACCAAGAGACCCAGTACTTC
j_call: TRBJ2-1; v_call: TRBV30; d_call: -; clone_size: few; cdr3_aa: CAWCRGTTSYNEQFF; cdr3_nt: TGTGCCTGGTGCCGGGGGACAACCTCCTACAATGAGCAGTTCTTC
j_call: TRBJ2-5; v_call: TRBV20-1; d_call: -; clone_size: -; cdr3_aa: CSAARDSYQETQYF; cdr3_nt: TGCAGTGCTGCCCGGGACTCGTACCAAGAGACCCAGTACTTC
j_call: TRBJ1-1; v_call: TRBV10-3; d_call: -; clone_size: many; cdr3_aa: CAISESSGSEAFF; cdr3_nt: TGTGCCATCAGCGAGTCGAGTGGGAGTGAAGCTTTCTTT
j_call: TRBJ2-5; v_call: TRBV11-2; d_call: TRBD2; clone_size: many; cdr3_aa: CASSLELAGGGPSTQYF; cdr3_nt: TGTGCCAGCAGCTTAGAACTAGCGGGGGGCGGCCCATCGACCCAGTACTTC
j_call: TRBJ1-3; v_call: TRBV7-6; d_call: -; clone_size: few; cdr3_aa: CASSSAAQFGNTIYF; cdr3_nt: TGTGCCAGCAGTTCCGCGGCCCAATTTGGAAACACCATATATTTT
j_call: TRBJ1-2; v_call: TRBV5-4; d_call: -; clone_size: few; cdr3_aa: CASSSPPEGGYTF; cdr3_nt: TGTGCCAGCAGCTCCCCCCCTGAGGGGGGCTACACCTTC
j_call: TRBJ2-2; v_call: TRBV20-1; d_call: -; clone_size: few; cdr3_aa: CSASRSANTGELFF; cdr3_nt: TGCAGTGCTAGCCGGAGCGCCAACACCGGGGAGCTGTTTTTT
j_call: TRBJ2-4; v_call: TRBV6-5; d_call: -; clone_size: few; cdr3_aa: CASSQGNIQYF; cdr3_nt: TGTGCCAGCAGCCAGGGAAACATTCAGTACTTC
j_call: TRBJ2-1; v_call: TRBV5-1; d_call: -; clone_size: many; cdr3_aa: CASSPPGGYTNEQFF; cdr3_nt: TGCGCCAGCAGCCCCCCCGGGGGATATACCAATGAGCAGTTCTTC
j_call: TRBJ2-5; v_call: TRBV4-1; d_call: -; clone_size: few; cdr3_aa: CASSFLFGETQYF; cdr3_nt: TGCGCCAGCAGCTTCCTATTTGGAGAGACCCAGTACTTC
j_call: TRBJ2-2; v_call: TRBV12-3/TRBV12-4; d_call: TRBD1; clone_size: -; cdr3_aa: CASSLLTGGSGELFF; cdr3_nt: TGTGCCAGCAGTCTGTTGACAGGGGGATCCGGGGAGCTGTTTTTT
j_call: TRBJ2-2; v_call: TRBV20-1; d_call: TRBD1; clone_size: -; cdr3_aa: CSARDRGFSGELFF; cdr3_nt: TGCAGTGCTAGGGACAGGGGGTTTTCCGGGGAGCTGTTTTTT
j_call: TRBJ2-1; v_call: TRBV10-3; d_call: TRBD1; clone_size: few; cdr3_aa: CAISPGTGGYNEQFF; cdr3_nt: TGTGCCATCAGTCCCGGGACAGGGGGATACAATGAGCAGTTCTTC
j_call: TRBJ1-5; v_call: TRBV6-1; d_call: -; clone_size: -; cdr3_aa: CASSPGGAGLQPQHF; cdr3_nt: TGTGCCAGCAGTCCGGGGGGGGCAGGTCTTCAGCCCCAGCATTTT
j_call: TRBJ1-5; v_call: TRBV4-3; d_call: -; clone_size: once; cdr3_aa: CASSQDFGQGKQPQHF; cdr3_nt: TGCGCCAGCAGCCAAGATTTCGGCCAGGGCAAACAGCCCCAGCATTTT
j_call: TRBJ2-3; v_call: TRBV5-1; d_call: TRBD2; clone_size: many; cdr3_aa: CASSSLSGGLTDTQYF; cdr3_nt: TGCGCCAGCAGCTCGCTTAGCGGGGGCCTCACAGATACGCAGTATTTT
j_call: TRBJ1-1; v_call: TRBV10-3; d_call: -; clone_size: -; cdr3_aa: CAISERFEQMNTEAFF; cdr3_nt: TGTGCCATCAGTGAACGGTTCGAACAGATGAACACTGAAGCTTTCTTT
j_call: TRBJ2-1; v_call: TRBV12-3/TRBV12-4; d_call: TRBD2; clone_size: few; cdr3_aa: CASSALAGGINEQFF; cdr3_nt: TGTGCCAGCAGTGCCCTAGCGGGGGGGATCAATGAGCAGTTCTTC
j_call: TRBJ2-4; v_call: TRBV24-1; d_call: TRBD1; clone_size: many; cdr3_aa: CATSDSRTGGNIQYF; cdr3_nt: TGTGCCACCAGTGATTCCCGGACAGGGGGCAACATTCAGTACTTC
j_call: TRBJ2-1; v_call: TRBV14; d_call: -; clone_size: many; cdr3_aa: CASSLREPRPSYNEQFF; cdr3_nt: TGTGCCAGCAGCCTGAGGGAACCGCGGCCGTCCTACAATGAGCAGTTCTTC
j_call: TRBJ2-5; v_call: TRBV4-1; d_call: -; clone_size: few; cdr3_aa: CASSQKPAETQYF; cdr3_nt: TGCGCCAGCAGCCAAAAACCGGCTGAGACCCAGTACTTC